This entry is about one T cell receptor beta chain. Per germline, CDR1 SEHNR and CDR2 FQNEAQ (reference sequence). This CDR3 contains 17 residues. V was pared by 5 bases and J by 0 bases, with 9 bases of the junction left unmatched. During the collection period, no donor immune events like infections were recorded. This record comes from a study of identifying expanded T cells in peripheral blood. The data were produced by immunoSEQ multiplex PCR, yet TCRdb's version contains in-frame clones alone and is incomplete. The sample lists approximately 100,000 clones; around 89% were seen once. This clonotype was sampled from a person aged 18-70 years in good health. The chain employs TRBV7-9 and TRBJ2-1; 8 nucleotides line up with TRBD2. The sequenced sample was blood. CDR3 sequence reads: CASSARGGGSSYNEQFF. The DNA for the CDR3 is TGTGCCAGCAGCGCGCGTGGCGGGGGGAGCTCCTACAATGAGCAGTTCTTC.